This TCR beta chain came from a study of blood T cell repertoires in COVID-19. The overall study: The United States, Italy and Spain were the sources of the acute and convalescent COVID-19 samples. The analysed material was cDNA or gDNA that came from T cells, B-cell-depleted T cells, or PBMCs.

Per the germline V gene, CDR1 is MNHEY and CDR2 is SMNVEV (reference sequence). V shed 10 bases, J shed 8 bases, and the junction held 13 bases outside the gene matches. The CDR3 contains 14 residues. In the original workflow: How many nucleated cells were present was estimated from reference gene primer amplification. This table comes from immunoSEQ multiplex PCR, and its TCRdb copy is limited to in-frame clones, with some not included. The V and J calls and clone size were taken over from that table, and D and trimming were inferred from the DNA. The sample shows approximately 130,000 clones, 80% to 90% of them seen only once.

The gene calls are TRBV27 and TRBJ1-2; 10 nucleotides agree with TRBD1. The TCR was taken from a man in his sixties or seventies with active or convalescent COVID-19. Sequenced: peripheral blood. The CDR3 here is CATKDRGSADGYTF. The CDR3 bases are TGTGCCACCAAGGACAGGGGGAGCGCGGACGGCTACACCTTC.